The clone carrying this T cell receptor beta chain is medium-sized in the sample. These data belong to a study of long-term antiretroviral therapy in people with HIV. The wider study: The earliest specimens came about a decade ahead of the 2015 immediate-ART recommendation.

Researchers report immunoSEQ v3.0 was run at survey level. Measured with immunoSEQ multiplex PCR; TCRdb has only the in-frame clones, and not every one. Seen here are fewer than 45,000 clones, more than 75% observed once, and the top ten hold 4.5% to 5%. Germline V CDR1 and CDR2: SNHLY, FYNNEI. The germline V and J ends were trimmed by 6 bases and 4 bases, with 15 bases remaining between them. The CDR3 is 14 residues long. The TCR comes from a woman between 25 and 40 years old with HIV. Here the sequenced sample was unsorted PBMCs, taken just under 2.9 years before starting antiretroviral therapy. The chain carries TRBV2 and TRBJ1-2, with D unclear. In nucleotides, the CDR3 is TGTGCCAGCAGCTATGATCCGGGGATCTATGGCTACACCTTC. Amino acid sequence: CASSYDPGIYGYTF.